These 10 T cell receptor beta chains were all obtained from the same sample, sequenced in a study of neurological immune-mediated disorders. TCRdb re-called the 5' RACE reads through MiXCR, storing one row per CDR3 protein. The data hold about 77,000 distinct CDR3 sequences, with approximately 10% observed a single time. The sample comprised PBMCs. These receptors originate from a man over 45 in good health.

The gene calls are TRBV12-5 and TRBJ2-1, with 7 bases aligning to TRBD2. The V and J ends lost 3 bases and 2 bases, in that order; junction bases with no gene match: 10. This CDR3 has 17 residues. From germline, CDR1 is LGHNT and CDR2 FRNRAP. Here the CDR3 reads CASGFPDGLAAYNEQFF. CDR3 nucleotides: TGTGCTAGTGGTTTTCCGGACGGTCTAGCGGCCTACAATGAGCAGTTCTTC. The variable domain in full, with the rest retrieved from reference TRBV12-5 and TRBJ2-1, is DARVTQTPRHKVTEMGQEVTMRCQPILGHNTVFWYRQTMMQGLELLAYFRNRAPLDDSGMPKDRFSAEMPDATLATLKIQPSEPRDSAVYFCASGFPDGLAAYNEQFFGPGTRLTVL.

This clonotype was seen many times. This rearrangement joins TRBV7-2 to TRBJ2-5; D not resolved. Germline CDR1 reads SGHTA; CDR2 reads FQGNSA. V lost 5 bases and J lost 1, with 11 bases in between. CDR3 length: 14 residues. This CDR3 is CASSVRLPQETQYF. The CDR3 DNA is TGTGCCAGCAGCGTTAGACTCCCCCAAGAGACCCAGTACTTC.

This chain uses TRBV6-5 with TRBJ2-3; tentative D call: TRBD2 (5 bases). The germline V gene has CDR1 MNHEY and CDR2 SVGAGI. This CDR3 region has 19 residues. Trimming shortened V by 0 bases and J by 5 bases, and 24 bases separated the two germline ends. In nucleotides, the CDR3 is TGTGCCAGCAGTTACTCGCCGGTGGGAGCGGAAGGCCAGCGAGATACGCAGTATTTT. Translating gives CASSYSPVGAEGQRDTQYF.

This clonotype was seen at least ten times. The chain's CDR3 is CASSPAEKSSGANVLTF. The CDR3 nucleotides read TGTGCCAGCAGCCCAGCTGAGAAGAGCTCTGGGGCCAACGTCCTGACTTTC. J is TRBJ2-6 and V is TRBV7-9; no definite D call. The CDR3 covers 17 residues. Trimming stripped 5 bases from V and 0 bases from J, with 14 bases between. In germline, CDR1 is SEHNR, CDR2 FQNEAQ (reference sequence).

There are many counts of this clonotype. The rearrangement joins TRBV29-1 to TRBJ1-1; D is undetermined. The CDR3 sequence is 12 residues long. Germline CDR1 is SQVTM and CDR2 is ANQGSEA. With 5 bases removed from V and 2 bases from J, the gap between germline ends came to 9 bases. The CDR3 nucleotides are TGCAGCGTTAAGGACCAAAACACTGAAGCTTTCTTT. Translating gives CSVKDQNTEAFF.

At least ten counts were recorded for this clonotype. The V call is TRBV29-1, the J call TRBJ1-1, with no clear D. The germline V gene encodes CDR1 SQVTM and CDR2 ANQGSEA. Trimming pared 2 bases from V and 4 bases from J, leaving 11 bases between. The CDR3 has 13 residues. The CDR3 is CSVEKTVGTEAFF. In DNA form, the CDR3 reads TGCAGCGTTGAAAAAACGGTAGGCACTGAAGCTTTCTTT.

Ten or more counts support this clonotype. The chain recombines TRBV10-3 with TRBJ2-4, with TRBD1 as a possible D gene (6 bases). This CDR3 has 17 residues. V dropped 6 bases and J dropped 0 bases, with 18 bases sitting between them. Looked up from germline, CDR1 is ENHRY and CDR2 is SYGVKD. In DNA, the CDR3 is TGTGCCATCAGGGGGGACAACGGCGACTCAGCCAAAAACATTCAGTACTTC. It specifies CAIRGDNGDSAKNIQYF.

This clonotype has at least ten counts. The J gene is TRBJ2-2, the V gene TRBV5-5; D unclear. Trimming removed 4 bases at V and 5 bases at J, with 6 bases between. Germline assignment: CDR1 SGHKS and CDR2 YYEKEE (reference sequence). The CDR3 sequence is 12 residues long. This chain's CDR3 is CASSKGTGELFF. CDR3 sequence (DNA): TGTGCCAGCAGCAAAGGGACCGGGGAGCTGTTTTTT.

This clonotype was detected many times. The chain links TRBV20-1 to TRBJ2-5; 10 bases line up with TRBD2. Germline V gene data show CDR1 as DFQATT and CDR2 as SNEGSKA (reference sequence). J gave up 5 bases and V 7 bases, and 10 bases lay outside the gene matches. The CDR3 loop spans 14 amino acids. The CDR3 sequence is CSGMSGGALETQYF. CDR3 coding DNA: TGCAGTGGGATGAGCGGGGGGGCTTTGGAGACCCAGTACTTC.

This clonotype was picked up many times. V is TRBV7-8 and J is TRBJ1-1; D not certain. This CDR3 is built from 14 residues. The germline V gene encodes CDR1 SGHVS and CDR2 FQNEAQ. With 5 bases removed from V and 1 base from J, the gap between germline ends came to 11 bases. The CDR3 coding sequence is TGTGCCAGCAGCGCCCCCGGGCCGAACACTGAAGCTTTCTTT. It translates to CASSAPGPNTEAFF.